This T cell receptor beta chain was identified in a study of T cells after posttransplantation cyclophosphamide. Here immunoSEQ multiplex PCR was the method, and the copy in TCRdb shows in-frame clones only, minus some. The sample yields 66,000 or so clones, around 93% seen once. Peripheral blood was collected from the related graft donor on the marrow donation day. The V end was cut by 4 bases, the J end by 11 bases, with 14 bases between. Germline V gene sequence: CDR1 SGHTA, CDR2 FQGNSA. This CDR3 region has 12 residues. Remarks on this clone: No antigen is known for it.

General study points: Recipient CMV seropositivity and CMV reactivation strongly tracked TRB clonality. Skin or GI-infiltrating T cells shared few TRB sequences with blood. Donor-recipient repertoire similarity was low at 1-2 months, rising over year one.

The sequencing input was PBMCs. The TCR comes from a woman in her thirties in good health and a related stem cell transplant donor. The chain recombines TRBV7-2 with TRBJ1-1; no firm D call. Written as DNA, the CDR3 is TGTGCCAGCAGCTCAGCTTCGACCCTCGCTTTCTTT. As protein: CASSSASTLAFF. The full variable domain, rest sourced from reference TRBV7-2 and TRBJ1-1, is GAGVSQSPSNKVTEKGKDVELRCDPISGHTALYWYRQSLGQGLEFLIYFQGNSAPDKSGLPSDRFSAERTGGSVSTLTIQRTQQEDSAVYLCASSSASTLAFFGQGTRLTVV.